This TCR beta chain is drawn from a study of cytomegalovirus exposure and HLA in healthy donors. Study context: Drawn from HLA-typed donors, tens of millions of unique TCRs were held in an early data release. Study-wide points: A later analysis reportedly found that, within productive TCRs, an Asian-associated ancestry cluster had fewer N-insertions than the mean observed across the roughly 690 donors.

Trimming took 5 bases from V and 4 from J; bases not matched to a gene: 6. There are 15 residues in the CDR3. Germline V gene sequence: CDR1 MNHEY, CDR2 SMNVEV (reference sequence). It was with 60 Vbeta and 13 Jbeta primers that the PCR ran. Here immunoSEQ multiplex PCR was the method, and the copy in TCRdb shows in-frame clones only, minus some. The data contain roughly 180,000 clones, about four fifths of them singletons. In nominal health when sampled, donors likely had unrecorded immune exposures nonetheless. A single count supports this clone. What it binds is not known. The rearrangement joins TRBV27 to TRBJ2-2, with 8 positions matching TRBD2. Sequenced input: PBMCs. The TCR sequence derives from a female donor in good health and CMV-seronegative. The chain's CDR3 is CASSPPGGATGELFF. In DNA, the CDR3 is TGTGCCAGCAGTCCCCCCGGGGGGGCCACCGGGGAGCTGTTTTTT.